Listed here are 10 T cell receptor beta chains from one sample, sequenced in a study of CD8 T cells in ankylosing spondylitis. TCRdb processed the 5' RACE reads anew with MiXCR; each CDR3 protein has one entry. This table has around 300,000 distinct CDR3 sequences, approximately 10% appearing once. The sample was blood, either unsorted or a sorted T cell fraction (not recorded which). Receptor source: a female donor with ankylosing spondylitis or in good health (not recorded which).

This chain connects TRBV7-2 to TRBJ2-1; 8 nucleotides match TRBD2. This CDR3 spans 17 amino acids. V was clipped by 5 bases and J by 4 bases; unmatched bases: 13. The germline V gene has CDR1 SGHTA and CDR2 FQGNSA. The DNA for the CDR3 is TGTGCCAGCAGCCCGATCGGACTAGCCAGCTATTACAATGAGCAGTTCTTC. It translates to CASSPIGLASYYNEQFF.

This clonotype was picked up many times. This chain connects TRBV5-1 to TRBJ2-1; tentative D call: TRBD1 (6 bases). Looked up from germline, CDR1 is SGHRS and CDR2 is YFSETQ. CDR3 length: 14 amino acids. V was clipped by 0 bases and J by 6 bases, with 10 bases between them. The CDR3 coding sequence is TGCGCCAGCAGCTTGGACAGGGTGGGCAATGAGCAGTTCTTC. This gives the protein CASSLDRVGNEQFF.

This clonotype has a count of ten or more. The V gene is TRBV10-3, the J gene TRBJ2-5; unclear D gene. The CDR3 contains 14 residues. Germline V gives CDR1 ENHRY, CDR2 SYGVKD. With 2 bases removed from V and 1 base from J, the gap between germline ends came to 8 bases. The CDR3 here is CAISEAAFQETQYF. CDR3 coding DNA: TGTGCCATCAGTGAGGCAGCATTCCAAGAGACCCAGTACTTC.

The chain joins TRBV2 to TRBJ1-5; D possibly corresponds to TRBD1 (5 bases). Per germline, CDR1 SNHLY and CDR2 FYNNEI. Trimming removed 6 bases at V and 6 bases at J, with 18 bases between. The CDR3 totals 15 residues. Written as DNA, the CDR3 is TGTGCCAGCAGACAAGGGGCCCCCGGGGGTCAGCCCCAGCATTTT. Translated, it gives CASRQGAPGGQPQHF. Combining the CDR3 with reference TRBV2 and TRBJ1-5 gives the whole variable domain EPEVTQTPSHQVTQMGQEVILRCVPISNHLYFYWYRQILGQKVEFLVSFYNNEISEKSEIFDDQFSVERPDGSNFTLKIRSTKLEDSAMYFCASRQGAPGGQPQHFGDGTRLSIL.

In the case of this clonotype: Mismatch with germline at one junction end may stem from a read error. The chain carries TRBV12-3 or TRBV12-4 and TRBJ1-6, with a tentative D call TRBD1 (6 bases). The CDR3 consists of 18 residues. Written as DNA, the CDR3 is TGTACCAGCAGTTTAACCCCCAGGGGCAGCTCCTATAATTCACCCCTCCACTTT. As protein: CTSSLTPRGSSYNSPLHF.

This clonotype has just a few counts. The germline gene is not matched at one end of the junction; a read error may be the cause. The chain has TRBV29-1 and TRBJ2-5; possibly TRBD1 or TRBD2 for D (5 bases each). The V gene's germline CDR1 is SQVTM and CDR2 ANQGSEA. The CDR3 totals 11 residues. The CDR3 DNA follows: TGCAGCGTGGAAGAGGGGGAGACCCAGTACTTC. This codes for CSVEEGETQYF. The variable domain in full, with the rest retrieved from reference TRBV29-1 and TRBJ2-5, is SAVISQKPSRDICQRGTSLTIQCQVDSQVTMMFWYRQQPGQSLTLIATANQGSEATYESGFVIDKFPISRPNLTFSTLTVSNMSPEDSSIYLCSVEEGETQYFGPGTRLLVL.

Ten or more counts support this clonotype. The genes are TRBV12-3 or TRBV12-4 and TRBJ2-7; 7 bases fit TRBD1. The CDR3 sequence is 15 residues long. After removal of 5 bases from V and 3 bases from J, the junction contained 10 bases not matched to a gene. CDR3 sequence reads: CASSLRDRVHYEQYF. The CDR3 region has the DNA TGTGCCAGCAGTCTACGGGACAGAGTTCACTACGAGCAGTACTTC.

This clonotype was detected ten times or more. The chain employs TRBV27 and TRBJ2-1; D gene ambiguous. V was pared by 6 bases and J by 13 bases, with 16 bases between. CDR1 MNHEY and CDR2 SMNVEV come from the germline V gene (reference sequence). This CDR3 is built from 12 residues. The CDR3 reads CASSKEEVPQFF. CDR3 DNA: TGTGCCAGCAGCAAAGAAGAGGTCCCCCAGTTCTTC.

The rearrangement links TRBV20-1 to TRBJ2-7; 14 nucleotides match TRBD2. The CDR3 runs 13 residues. Germline CDR1 and CDR2: DFQATT and SNEGSKA (reference sequence). The CDR3 reads CRPRLAGGGEQYF. CDR3 sequence (DNA): TGCAGACCTAGACTAGCGGGAGGGGGGGAGCAGTACTTC.

This clonotype was observed many times. The J gene is TRBJ2-5, the V gene TRBV27, with 7 bases matching TRBD1. Germline V gene sequence: CDR1 MNHEY, CDR2 SMNVEV (reference sequence). CDR3 length: 15 amino acids. Trimming removed 3 bases from V and 7 bases from J; junction bases left unmatched: 11. In nucleotides, the CDR3 is TGTGCCAGCAGTTTTGGCACAGGGGCCGAAGGGACCCAGTACTTC. It specifies CASSFGTGAEGTQYF.